This record looks at one T cell receptor beta chain sequence and its context. As yet, its antigen is unknown. Specified time point: baseline pretreatment blood. Regarding treatment: 15 Gy SBRT to primary tumor, nephrectomy 4 weeks later. Clones were read by immunoSEQ multiplex PCR, and TCRdb kept only the in-frame ones, dropping some. The data contain approximately 140,000 clones, roughly 80% of them seen just once; the ten biggest clones take up roughly 25%. This entry comes from a study of radiation and T cells in renal cell carcinoma. The CDR3 covers 11 residues. The ends were cut back, 6 bases at V and 7 bases at J, with 10 bases in the middle. Germline V gives CDR1 MNHEY, CDR2 SVGAGI. Overall study results and limits: In blood, top tumor clones expanded by 2 weeks, shrinking by 4.

The chain recombines TRBV6-5 with TRBJ2-7; D may be TRBD1 or TRBD2 (5 bases each). The TCR was taken from a woman between 50 and 59 years old with renal cell carcinoma. The material sequenced was blood, taken from a patient whose treatment included radiotherapy and nephrectomy. CDR3 in DNA: TGTGCCAGCAGCCGAGGGGTGGAGCAGTACTTC. Residues: CASSRGVEQYF.